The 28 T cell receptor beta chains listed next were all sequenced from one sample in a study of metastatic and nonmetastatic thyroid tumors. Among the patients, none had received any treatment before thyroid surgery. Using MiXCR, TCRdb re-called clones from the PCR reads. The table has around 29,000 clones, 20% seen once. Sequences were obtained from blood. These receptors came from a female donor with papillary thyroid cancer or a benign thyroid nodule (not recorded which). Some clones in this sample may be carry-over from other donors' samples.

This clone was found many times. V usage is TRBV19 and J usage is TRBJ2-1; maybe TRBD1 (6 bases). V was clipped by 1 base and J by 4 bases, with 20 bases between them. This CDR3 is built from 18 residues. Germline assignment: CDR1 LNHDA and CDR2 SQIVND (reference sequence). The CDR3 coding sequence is TGTGCCAGTAGTATAGGGTGGGGCCAGGGGAACTTATACAATGAGCAGTTCTTC. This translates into CASSIGWGQGNLYNEQFF.

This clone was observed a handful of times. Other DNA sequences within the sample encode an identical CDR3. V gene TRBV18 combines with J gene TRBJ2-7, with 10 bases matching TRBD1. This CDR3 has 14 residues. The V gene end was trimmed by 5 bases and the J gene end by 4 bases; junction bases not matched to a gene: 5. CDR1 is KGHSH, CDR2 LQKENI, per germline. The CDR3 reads CASSSGTGAYEQYF. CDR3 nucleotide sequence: TGTGCCAGCTCAAGCGGGACAGGGGCGTACGAGCAGTACTTC.

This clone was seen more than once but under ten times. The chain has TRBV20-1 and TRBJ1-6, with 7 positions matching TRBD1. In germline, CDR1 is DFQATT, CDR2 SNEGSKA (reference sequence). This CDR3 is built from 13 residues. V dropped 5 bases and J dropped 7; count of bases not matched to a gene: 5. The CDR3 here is CSAPDRSNSPLHF. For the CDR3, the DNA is TGCAGTGCTCCGGACAGGTCGAATTCACCCCTCCACTTT.

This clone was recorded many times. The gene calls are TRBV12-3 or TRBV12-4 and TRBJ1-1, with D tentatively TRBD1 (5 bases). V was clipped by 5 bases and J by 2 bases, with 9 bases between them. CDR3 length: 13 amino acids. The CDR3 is CASSRGLNTEAFF. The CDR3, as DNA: TGTGCCAGCAGTAGGGGTCTCAACACTGAAGCTTTCTTT.

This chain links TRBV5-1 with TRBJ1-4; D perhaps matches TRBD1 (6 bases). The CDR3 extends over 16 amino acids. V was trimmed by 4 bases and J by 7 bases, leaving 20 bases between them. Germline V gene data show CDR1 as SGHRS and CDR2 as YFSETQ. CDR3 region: CASSLSGTPGTEKLFF. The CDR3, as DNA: TGCGCCAGCAGCCTATCCGGGACACCTGGTACTGAAAAACTGTTTTTT.

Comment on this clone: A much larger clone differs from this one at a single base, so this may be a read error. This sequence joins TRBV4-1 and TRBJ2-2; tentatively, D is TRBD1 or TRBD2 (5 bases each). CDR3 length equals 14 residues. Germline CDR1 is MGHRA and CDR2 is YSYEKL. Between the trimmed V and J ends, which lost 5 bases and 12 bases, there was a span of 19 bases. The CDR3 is CASSYDPGPLKLFF. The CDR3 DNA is TGCGCCAGCAGCTATGACCCGGGACCCCTAAAGCTGTTTTTT.

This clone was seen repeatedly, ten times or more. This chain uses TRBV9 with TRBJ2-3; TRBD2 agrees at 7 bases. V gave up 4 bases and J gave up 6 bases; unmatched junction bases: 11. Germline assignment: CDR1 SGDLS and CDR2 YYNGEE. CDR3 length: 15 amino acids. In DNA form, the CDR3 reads TGTGCCAGCAGCCTTAGTGGCGGGGGAGGTGATACGCAGTATTTT. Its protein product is CASSLSGGGGDTQYF.

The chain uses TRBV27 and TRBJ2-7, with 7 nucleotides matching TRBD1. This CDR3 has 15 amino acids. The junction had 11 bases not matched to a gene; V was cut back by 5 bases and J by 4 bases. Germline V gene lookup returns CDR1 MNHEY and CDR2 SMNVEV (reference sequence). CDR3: CASSKRRDSTYEQYF. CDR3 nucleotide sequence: TGTGCCAGCAGTAAGCGTCGGGACAGCACTTACGAGCAGTACTTC.

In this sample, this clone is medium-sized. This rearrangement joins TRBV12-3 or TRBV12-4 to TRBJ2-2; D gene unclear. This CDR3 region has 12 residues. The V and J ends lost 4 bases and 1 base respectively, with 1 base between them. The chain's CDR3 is CASSWNTGELFF. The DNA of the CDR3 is TGTGCCAGCAGTTGGAACACCGGGGAGCTGTTTTTT.

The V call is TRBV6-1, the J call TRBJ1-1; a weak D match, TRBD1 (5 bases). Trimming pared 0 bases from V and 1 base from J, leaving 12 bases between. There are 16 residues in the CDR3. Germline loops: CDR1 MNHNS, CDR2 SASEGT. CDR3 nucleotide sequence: TGTGCCAGCAGTGAAGCCGGGGGTTCGGGGAACACTGAAGCTTTCTTT. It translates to CASSEAGGSGNTEAFF.

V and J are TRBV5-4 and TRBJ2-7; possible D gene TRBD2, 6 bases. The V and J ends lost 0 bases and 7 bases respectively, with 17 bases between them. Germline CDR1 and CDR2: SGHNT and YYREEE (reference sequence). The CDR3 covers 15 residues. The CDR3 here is CASSLDGGPMREQYF. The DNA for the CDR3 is TGTGCCAGCAGCTTGGACGGGGGACCCATGAGGGAGCAGTACTTC.

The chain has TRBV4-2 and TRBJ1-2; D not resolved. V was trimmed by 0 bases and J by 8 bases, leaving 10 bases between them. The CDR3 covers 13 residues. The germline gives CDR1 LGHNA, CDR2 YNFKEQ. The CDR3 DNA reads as TGTGCCAGCAGCCAAGATCGGGAGGGCGGCTACACCTTC. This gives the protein CASSQDREGGYTF.

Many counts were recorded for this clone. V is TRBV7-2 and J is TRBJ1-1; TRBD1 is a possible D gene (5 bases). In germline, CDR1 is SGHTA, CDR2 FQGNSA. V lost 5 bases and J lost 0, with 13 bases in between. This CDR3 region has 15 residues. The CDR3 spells CASSIKGALNTEAFF. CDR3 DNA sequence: TGTGCCAGCAGCATTAAAGGGGCGCTGAACACTGAAGCTTTCTTT.

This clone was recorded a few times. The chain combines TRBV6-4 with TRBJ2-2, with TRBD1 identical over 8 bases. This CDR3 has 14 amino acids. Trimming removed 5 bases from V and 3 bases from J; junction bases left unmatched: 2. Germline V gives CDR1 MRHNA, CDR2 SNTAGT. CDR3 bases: TGTGCCAGCAGTCAGGGGGCGGACACCGGGGAGCTGTTTTTT. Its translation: CASSQGADTGELFF.

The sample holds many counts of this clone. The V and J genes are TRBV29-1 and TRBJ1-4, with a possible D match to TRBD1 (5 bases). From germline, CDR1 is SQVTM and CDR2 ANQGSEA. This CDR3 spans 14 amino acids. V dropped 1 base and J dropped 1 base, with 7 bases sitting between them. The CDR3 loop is CSVEGGLTNEKLFF. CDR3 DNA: TGCAGCGTTGAAGGGGGGTTAACTAATGAAAAACTGTTTTTT.

The CDR3 is CSARGLAGVCSSYEQYF. The CDR3 nucleotides are TGCAGTGCTAGGGGACTAGCGGGAGTTTGCAGCTCCTACGAGCAGTACTTC. This chain connects TRBV20-1 to TRBJ2-7, with 14 bases aligning to TRBD2. V dropped 3 bases and J dropped 0; count of bases not matched to a gene: 7. The CDR3 totals 17 residues. Looked up from germline, CDR1 is DFQATT and CDR2 is SNEGSKA (reference sequence).

The CDR3 DNA reads as TGTGCCAGCAGTGTTGTGCGACAGGAGTATTTGTTTTTT. It encodes CASSVVRQEYLFF. The chain employs TRBV6-1 and TRBJ2-2; D perhaps matches TRBD1 (6 bases). V lost 4 bases and J 15 bases, leaving 18 bases between the germline ends. Germline V gives CDR1 MNHNS, CDR2 SASEGT. The CDR3 has 13 residues.

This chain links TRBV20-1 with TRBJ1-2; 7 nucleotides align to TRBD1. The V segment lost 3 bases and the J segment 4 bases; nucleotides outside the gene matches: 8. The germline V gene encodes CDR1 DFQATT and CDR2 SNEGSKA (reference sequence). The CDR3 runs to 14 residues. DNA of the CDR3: TGCAGTGCTAGGGTCATAACAGGGGTCTATGGCTACACCTTC. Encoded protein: CSARVITGVYGYTF.

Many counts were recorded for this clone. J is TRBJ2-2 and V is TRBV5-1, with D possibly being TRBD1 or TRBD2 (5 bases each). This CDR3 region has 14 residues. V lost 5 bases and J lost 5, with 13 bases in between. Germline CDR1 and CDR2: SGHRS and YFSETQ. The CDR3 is CASRRQGGTGELFF. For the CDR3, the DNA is TGCGCCAGCAGAAGGCAGGGCGGGACCGGGGAGCTGTTTTTT.

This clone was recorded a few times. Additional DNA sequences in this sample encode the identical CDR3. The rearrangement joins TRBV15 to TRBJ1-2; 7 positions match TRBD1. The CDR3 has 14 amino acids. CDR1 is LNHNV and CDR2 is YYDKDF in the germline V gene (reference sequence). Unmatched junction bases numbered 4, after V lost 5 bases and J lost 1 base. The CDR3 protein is CATSPDRFNYGYTF. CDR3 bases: TGTGCCACCAGCCCGGACAGGTTTAACTATGGCTACACCTTC. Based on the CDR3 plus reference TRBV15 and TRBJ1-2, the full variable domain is DAMVIQNPRYQVTQFGKPVTLSCSQTLNHNVMYWYQQKSSQAPKLLFHYYDKDFNNEADTPDNFQSRRPNTSFCFLDIRSPGLGDTAMYLCATSPDRFNYGYTFGSGTRLTVV.

CDR3 protein: CASRGRSGYTF. The CDR3 DNA reads as TGTGCCAGCAGGGGGAGGAGTGGCTACACCTTC. V gene TRBV6-1 combines with J gene TRBJ1-2; D is unclear. V was clipped by 6 bases and J by 7 bases, with 9 bases between them. The CDR3 consists of 11 residues. Germline loops: CDR1 MNHNS, CDR2 SASEGT.

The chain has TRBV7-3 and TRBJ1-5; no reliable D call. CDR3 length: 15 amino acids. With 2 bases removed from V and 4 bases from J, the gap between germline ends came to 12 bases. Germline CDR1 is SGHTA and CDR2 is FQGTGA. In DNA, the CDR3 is TGTGCCAGCAGCTTAGAGTGGGTCAGTAATCAGCCCCAGCATTTT. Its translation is CASSLEWVSNQPQHF. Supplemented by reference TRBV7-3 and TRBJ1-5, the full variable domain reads GAGVSQTPSNKVTEKGKYVELRCDPISGHTALYWYRQSLGQGPEFLIYFQGTGAADDSGLPNDRFFAVRPEGSVSTLKIQRTERGDSAVYLCASSLEWVSNQPQHFGDGTRLSIL.

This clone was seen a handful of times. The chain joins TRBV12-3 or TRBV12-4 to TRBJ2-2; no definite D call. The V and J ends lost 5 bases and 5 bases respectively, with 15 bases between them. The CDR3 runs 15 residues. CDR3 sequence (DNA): TGTGCCAGCAGTGGGCAGCATTCCCATACCGGGGAGCTGTTTTTT. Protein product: CASSGQHSHTGELFF.

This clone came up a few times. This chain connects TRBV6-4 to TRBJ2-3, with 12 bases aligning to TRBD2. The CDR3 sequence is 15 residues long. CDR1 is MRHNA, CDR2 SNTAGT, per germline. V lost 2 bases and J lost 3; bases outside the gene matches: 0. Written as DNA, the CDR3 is TGTGCCAGCAGTGACGGGACTAGCGGGACAGATACGCAGTATTTT. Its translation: CASSDGTSGTDTQYF.

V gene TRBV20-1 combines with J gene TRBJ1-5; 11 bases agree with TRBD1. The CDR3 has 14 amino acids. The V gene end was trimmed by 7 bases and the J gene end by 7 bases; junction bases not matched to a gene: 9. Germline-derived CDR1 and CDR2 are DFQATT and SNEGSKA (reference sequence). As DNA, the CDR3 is TGCAGTGTAGGGACAGGGGGTGATTCCCAGCCCCAGCATTTT. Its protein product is CSVGTGGDSQPQHF.

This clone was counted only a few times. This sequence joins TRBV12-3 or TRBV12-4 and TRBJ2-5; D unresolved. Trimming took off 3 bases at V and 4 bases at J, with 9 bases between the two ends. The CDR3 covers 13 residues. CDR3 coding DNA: TGTGCCAGCAGTTTCGTGATTACAGAGACCCAGTACTTC. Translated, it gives CASSFVITETQYF.

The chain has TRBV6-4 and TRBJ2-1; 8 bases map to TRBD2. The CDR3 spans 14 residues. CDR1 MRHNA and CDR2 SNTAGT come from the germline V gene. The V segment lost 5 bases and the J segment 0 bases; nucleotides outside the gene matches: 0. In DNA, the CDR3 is TGTGCCAGCAGTAGCGGGAGCTCCTACAATGAGCAGTTCTTC. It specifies CASSSGSSYNEQFF.

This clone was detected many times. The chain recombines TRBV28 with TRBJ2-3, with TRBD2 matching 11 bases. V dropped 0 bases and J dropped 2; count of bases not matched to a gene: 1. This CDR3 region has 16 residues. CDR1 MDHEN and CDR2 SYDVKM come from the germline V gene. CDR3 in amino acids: CASSLWGLADTDTQYF. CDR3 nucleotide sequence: TGTGCCAGCAGTTTATGGGGACTAGCGGACACAGATACGCAGTATTTT.